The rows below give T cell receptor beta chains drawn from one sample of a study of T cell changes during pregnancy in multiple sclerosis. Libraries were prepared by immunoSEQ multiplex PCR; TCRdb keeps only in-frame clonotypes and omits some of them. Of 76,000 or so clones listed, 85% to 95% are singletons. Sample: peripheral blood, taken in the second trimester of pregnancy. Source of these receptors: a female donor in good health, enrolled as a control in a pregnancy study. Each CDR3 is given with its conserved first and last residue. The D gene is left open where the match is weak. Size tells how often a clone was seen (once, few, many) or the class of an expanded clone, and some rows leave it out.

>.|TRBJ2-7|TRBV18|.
CASSPTTASYEQYF
TGTGCCAGCTCACCAACCACAGCCTCCTACGAGCAGTACTTC
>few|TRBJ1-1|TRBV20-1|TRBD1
CSAPGTGKAFF
TGCAGTGCGCCTGGGACAGGGAAAGCTTTCTTT
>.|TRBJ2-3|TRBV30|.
CAWNSVGGTDTQYF
TGTGCCTGGAACTCTGTGGGAGGCACAGATACGCAGTATTTT
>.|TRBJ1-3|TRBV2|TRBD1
CASIRDRISSGNTIYF
TGTGCCAGCATCCGGGACAGGATAAGCTCTGGAAACACCATATATTTT
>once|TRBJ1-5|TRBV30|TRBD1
CAWSQGTEQPQHF
TGTGCCTGGAGCCAAGGGACAGAGCAGCCCCAGCATTTT
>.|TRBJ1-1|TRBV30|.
CAWKGSLVGGTEAFF
TGTGCCTGGAAAGGAAGCTTAGTCGGGGGCACTGAAGCTTTCTTT
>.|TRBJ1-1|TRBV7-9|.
CASSLVSSNTEAFF
TGTGCCAGCAGCTTAGTCTCGTCTAACACTGAAGCTTTCTTT
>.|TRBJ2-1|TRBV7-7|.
CASSLASQGAQFF
TGTGCTAGCAGCTTAGCCAGTCAAGGGGCGCAGTTCTTC
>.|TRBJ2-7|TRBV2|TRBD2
CASSSSWEGQYF
TGTGCCAGCAGTTCCTCCTGGGAGGGGCAGTACTTC
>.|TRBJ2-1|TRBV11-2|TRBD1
CASSLELRDRGSNNEQFF
TGTGCCAGCAGCTTAGAACTACGGGACAGGGGTAGTAACAATGAGCAGTTCTTC
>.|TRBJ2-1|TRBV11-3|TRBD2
CASSRTSGEQFF
TGTGCCAGCAGCAGGACTAGCGGTGAGCAGTTCTTC
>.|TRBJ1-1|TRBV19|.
CASSPTGRAEAFF
TGTGCCAGTAGCCCAACAGGGAGGGCTGAAGCTTTCTTT